Sequencing of this T cell receptor (beta chain) was carried out in a study of OX40 agonist ivuxolimab in advanced cancers. Across the whole study: Dose-escalation cases comprised hepatocellular carcinoma, melanoma, renal cell or head and neck cancer. The study's findings and limits: There were also nonresponders showing low normalized T-cell clonal expansion. Clonal expansion among partial responders at 0.1-3.0 mg/kg ranked near the lowest.

As for this clone: As yet, its antigen is unknown.

Libraries were prepared by immunoSEQ multiplex PCR; TCRdb keeps only in-frame clonotypes and omits some of them. The sample includes approximately 45,000 clones, over 90% of them seen just once. The sequencing here drew on CD4+ or CD8+ T cells sorted from blood, taken in a trial of the OX40 agonist ivuxolimab. The TCR comes from an adult with an advanced solid tumor such as melanoma, head and neck, liver or kidney cancer.

The CDR3 bases are TGCAGCGCTTCCGGGACCAACTATGGCTACACCTTC. Its protein product is CSASGTNYGYTF. The V and J genes are TRBV29-1 and TRBJ1-2; a weak D match, TRBD1 (5 bases). The CDR3 runs 12 residues. Looked up from germline, CDR1 is SQVTM and CDR2 is ANQGSEA. V lost 7 bases, J lost 2 bases, and 11 bases lay in between.